Below are 6 T cell receptor beta chains sequenced from a single sample in a study of cytomegalovirus exposure and HLA in healthy donors. PCR used 60 Vbeta primers and 13 Jbeta primers. Sequencing was performed with immunoSEQ multiplex PCR; in TCRdb, only in-frame clones are kept and a portion is missing. This table has about 210,000 clones, about three quarters appearing once. Sequencing input: PBMCs. All receptors derive from a male donor in good health and CMV-seronegative.

This sequence joins TRBV28 and TRBJ2-7, with 7 bases lining up with TRBD1. The CDR3 is made up of 15 amino acids. Trimming at V came to 5 bases and at J to 4 bases, leaving 11 bases not matched to a gene. The germline V gene has CDR1 MDHEN and CDR2 SYDVKM. The CDR3 is CASSPRTGVKYEQYF. CDR3 bases: TGTGCCAGCAGTCCCCGCACAGGGGTTAAATACGAGCAGTACTTC.

In DNA form, the CDR3 reads TGTGCCAGCAGCTTGGCCCAGGGGCGAGGATTGAACACTGAAGCTTTCTTT. The encoded protein is CASSLAQGRGLNTEAFF. J is TRBJ1-1 and V is TRBV5-4; weak D call: TRBD1 (6 bases). V lost 0 bases and J 0 bases, leaving 15 bases between the germline ends. CDR1 is SGHNT, CDR2 YYREEE, per germline (reference sequence). This CDR3 is built from 17 residues.

The chain links TRBV11-3 to TRBJ2-1; 7 bases map to TRBD1. The CDR3 contains 14 residues. Germline trimming cut 5 bases from V and 6 bases from J; bases unmatched to any gene: 7. Germline values: CDR1 SGHNT, CDR2 YENEEA. CDR3 region: CASSPRQGGNEQFF. The DNA of the CDR3 is TGTGCCAGCAGCCCGAGACAGGGTGGCAATGAGCAGTTCTTC.

Regarding this clone: Sequence at one end of the junction differs from germline and may be a read error. The chain recombines TRBV7-9 with TRBJ2-6; D may be TRBD2 (6 bases). The CDR3 is 19 residues long. Germline V gives CDR1 SEHNR, CDR2 FQNEAQ (reference sequence). The CDR3: CSSSPSFGGPSSGANVLTF. CDR3 bases: TGTTCCAGCAGCCCCTCTTTCGGAGGGCCTAGCTCTGGGGCCAACGTCCTGACTTTC.

The chain couples TRBV27 to TRBJ1-5, with 9 bases aligning to TRBD1. This CDR3 is 17 amino acids long. Germline CDR1 is MNHEY and CDR2 is SMNVEV (reference sequence). The ends lost 2 bases at V and 3 bases at J; junction bases unmatched: 8. CDR3 region: CASSLGPGQGINQPQHF. The CDR3 bases are TGTGCCAGCAGTTTAGGTCCGGGACAGGGTATCAATCAGCCCCAGCATTTT.

The V gene is TRBV6-5, the J gene TRBJ1-2; TRBD1 is a possible D gene (6 bases). V was cut by 4 bases and J by 2 bases, with 17 bases left in between. The CDR3 consists of 16 residues. Germline CDR1 MNHEY, CDR2 SVGAGI. CDR3 coding DNA: TGTGCCAGCAGTTTCTTAACGAATACAGGGAACTATGGCTACACCTTC. It codes for CASSFLTNTGNYGYTF.